This T cell receptor (beta chain) originates from a study of T cells in Graves' hyperthyroidism and ophthalmopathy. Researchers took RNA transcripts and amplified the TCR beta CDR3 regions from them. Using the HTBI primer set, a first-round RT-PCR was run on the TCR CDR3. TCRdb independently ran MiXCR on the multiplex PCR reads; one entry per CDR3 protein. Of 500,000 to 600,000 distinct CDR3 sequences in the sample, around 17% were seen once. Uncontrolled infection, other autoimmune disease, pregnancy or lactation barred patients from enrollment. About 10 ml fresh peripheral blood yielded the PBMCs. This clonotype was counted a few times. Looked up from germline, CDR1 is SGHTA and CDR2 is FQGNSA. The CDR3 is 17 amino acids. V gave up 1 base and J gave up 6 bases; unmatched junction bases: 8.

V is TRBV7-2 and J is TRBJ2-1, with TRBD2 matching 11 bases. The sequence came from a woman under 30 with Graves' hyperthyroidism. Sample: blood. The CDR3 region is CASSLVRLAGGRNEQFF. The CDR3 DNA follows: TGTGCCAGCAGCTTAGTAAGGCTAGCGGGAGGTCGCAATGAGCAGTTCTTC.